These 30 T cell receptor beta chains came from one sample sequenced in a study of Ad26.COV2.S vaccination and SARS-CoV-2 variants. Some clones are missing from TCRdb's copy, which holds only in-frame ones; the method was immunoSEQ multiplex PCR. This repertoire shows about 140,000 clones, 86% found once; its top ten account for less than 6%. The sample consisted of peripheral blood, taken after recovery from COVID-19. The source is a human donor who had recovered from COVID-19.

J is TRBJ1-4 and V is TRBV10-3; 7 bases map to TRBD1. This CDR3 contains 14 residues. The ends lost 3 bases at V and 8 bases at J; junction bases unmatched: 6. Germline assignment: CDR1 ENHRY and CDR2 SYGVKD. The chain's CDR3 is CAISEQGRGEKLFF. The CDR3 DNA is TGTGCCATCAGTGAACAGGGGAGGGGGGAAAAACTGTTTTTT.

This chain connects TRBV2 to TRBJ1-1, with D possibly being TRBD1 (5 bases). The CDR3 is 12 residues long. Trimming left V 2 bases short and J 7 bases short, with 8 bases between. Germline loops: CDR1 SNHLY, CDR2 FYNNEI. CDR3 DNA: TGTGCCAGCAGTGAACAGGGAAGTGAAGCTTTCTTT. It is translated as CASSEQGSEAFF. The full variable domain, with the rest looked up from reference TRBV2 and TRBJ1-1, is EPEVTQTPSHQVTQMGQEVILRCVPISNHLYFYWYRQILGQKVEFLVSFYNNEISEKSEIFDDQFSVERPDGSNFTLKIRSTKLEDSAMYFCASSEQGSEAFFGQGTRLTVV.

The chain is built from TRBV24-1 and TRBJ2-3; D might be TRBD1 or TRBD2, each matching 5 bases. The CDR3 contains 16 residues. Germline CDR1 reads KGHDR; CDR2 reads SFDVKD. The germline V and J ends were trimmed by 2 bases and 0 bases, with 11 bases remaining between them. Here the CDR3 reads CATSDSGRTSTDTQYF. CDR3 sequence (DNA): TGTGCCACCAGTGATTCGGGACGAACTAGCACAGATACGCAGTATTTT.

This clone came up many times. Within the sample, other DNA sequences also encode this same CDR3. This chain joins TRBV6-1 and TRBJ1-6; no reliable D call. Germline V lookup: CDR1 MNHNS, CDR2 SASEGT. V lost 1 base to trimming and J lost 6 bases, with 4 bases between them. The CDR3 is 13 residues long. CDR3 nucleotides: TGTGCCAGCAGTGAAGGGGCTAATTCACCCCTCCACTTT. Translating gives CASSEGANSPLHF.

The chain links TRBV7-9 to TRBJ1-6; D possibly corresponds to TRBD1 (5 bases). CDR1 is SEHNR, CDR2 FQNEAQ, per germline (reference sequence). The CDR3 sequence is 14 residues long. V was cut by 4 bases and J by 9 bases, with 13 bases left in between. CDR3 protein: CASSSGLLFSPLHF. The CDR3 region has the DNA TGTGCCAGCAGCTCGGGACTTCTCTTTTCACCCCTCCACTTT.

The gene calls are TRBV6-4 and TRBJ2-1; 9 bases fit TRBD2. The CDR3 has 15 residues. Per the germline V gene, CDR1 is MRHNA and CDR2 is SNTAGT. V lost 2 bases and J lost 4; bases outside the gene matches: 3. The CDR3 DNA reads as TGTGCCAGCAGTGACGCAGCGGGGGGTTACAATGAGCAGTTCTTC. Translated, it gives CASSDAAGGYNEQFF.

The chain uses TRBV6-2 or TRBV6-3 and TRBJ1-5, with 9 positions matching TRBD1. V lost 6 bases, J lost 4 bases, and 19 bases stayed unmatched. Germline V gene lookup returns CDR1 MNHEY and CDR2 SVGEGT. The CDR3 loop spans 19 amino acids. The CDR3 DNA reads as TGTGCCAGCAGCCGACCGGGACAGGGAAACCAACGGGATAATCAGCCCCAGCATTTT. This encodes CASSRPGQGNQRDNQPQHF.

The chain combines TRBV7-4 with TRBJ2-5; D is unresolved. The CDR3 is 16 residues long. The V gene lost 3 bases and the J gene lost 3 bases, with 17 bases spanning the gap. CDR1 and CDR2 from the germline V gene are SGHVT and SQSDAQ. CDR3 nucleotide sequence: TGTGCCAGCAGCTTGTATCTGGGCAAGTCGAAAGAGACCCAGTACTTC. Amino acid sequence: CASSLYLGKSKETQYF. Full variable domain (outside the CDR3, taken from reference TRBV7-4 and TRBJ2-5): GAGVSQSPRYKVAKRGRDVALRCDSISGHVTLYWYRQTLGQGSEVLTYSQSDAQRDKSGRPSGRFSAERPERSVSTLKIQRTEQGDSAVYLCASSLYLGKSKETQYFGPGTRLLVL.

The chain employs TRBV19 and TRBJ1-2; possible D gene TRBD1, 6 bases. Trimming took off 6 bases at V and 0 bases at J, with 8 bases between the two ends. The CDR3 extends over 13 amino acids. CDR1 is LNHDA, CDR2 SQIVND, per germline (reference sequence). Here the CDR3 reads CASRTGPNYGYTF. The CDR3, as DNA: TGTGCCAGTAGAACAGGGCCTAACTATGGCTACACCTTC.

This chain joins TRBV4-1 and TRBJ1-2; 8 nucleotides match TRBD1. With 11 bases clipped from V and 4 bases from J, the junction kept 15 bases outside the gene matches. This CDR3 has 15 residues. Germline lookup yields CDR1 MGHRA and CDR2 YSYEKL. CDR3 region: CASSPFVGQVYGYTF. The DNA of the CDR3 is TGCGCCTCTAGTCCATTCGTGGGACAGGTCTATGGCTACACCTTC.

V usage is TRBV7-2 and J usage is TRBJ2-7; a possible D gene is TRBD2 (6 bases). In germline, CDR1 is SGHTA, CDR2 FQGNSA. The CDR3 runs to 19 residues. V was shortened by 5 bases and J by 1 base, with 27 bases between the two germline ends. The CDR3 nucleotides are TGTGCCAGCAGCCTCAAGCCCCAGCGGGCAAATCTTTTTTCCTACGAGCAGTACTTC. This codes for CASSLKPQRANLFSYEQYF.

This clone turned up a few times. The chain carries TRBV15 and TRBJ2-2; maybe TRBD2 (5 bases). The CDR3 is made up of 15 amino acids. The V end lost 2 bases, the J end lost 4 bases, and 11 bases lay between the germline ends. Germline CDR1 is LNHNV and CDR2 is YYDKDF (reference sequence). DNA of the CDR3: TGTGCCACCAGCAGATTCGTAGAGGGCACCGGGGAGCTGTTTTTT. Residues: CATSRFVEGTGELFF.

The gene calls are TRBV7-9 and TRBJ2-1, with 7 nucleotides matching TRBD2. CDR3 size: 16 residues. Germline lookup yields CDR1 SEHNR and CDR2 FQNEAQ (reference sequence). V trimming: 7 bases; J trimming: 4 bases; junction bases outside the gene matches: 13. CDR3 residues: CASTAPQAGSYNEQFF. CDR3 coding DNA: TGTGCCAGCACCGCCCCCCAAGCGGGGTCTTACAATGAGCAGTTCTTC.

The V call is TRBV19, the J call TRBJ1-2; TRBD1 agrees at 8 bases. The CDR3 is made up of 14 amino acids. V was pared by 2 bases and J by 8 bases, with 7 bases of the junction left unmatched. Germline V gene sequence: CDR1 LNHDA, CDR2 SQIVND (reference sequence). CDR3 protein: CASSIPPDRDGYTF. CDR3 coding DNA: TGTGCCAGTAGTATACCTCCGGACAGGGACGGCTACACCTTC. Together with reference TRBV19 and TRBJ1-2, the CDR3 gives the full variable domain: DGGITQSPKYLFRKEGQNVTLSCEQNLNHDAMYWYRQDPGQGLRLIYYSQIVNDFQKGDIAEGYSVSREKKESFPLTVTSAQKNPTAFYLCASSIPPDRDGYTFGSGTRLTVV.

V is TRBV2 and J is TRBJ2-3; 8 bases are a match to TRBD1. Germline values: CDR1 SNHLY, CDR2 FYNNEI. V lost 5 bases to trimming and J lost 0 bases; unmatched junction nucleotides: 1. The CDR3 contains 14 residues. The CDR3 region is CASSQGASTDTQYF. As DNA, the CDR3 is TGTGCCAGCAGTCAGGGGGCGAGCACAGATACGCAGTATTTT.

J is TRBJ2-1 and V is TRBV5-1; D possibly corresponds to TRBD2 (6 bases). Germline values: CDR1 SGHRS, CDR2 YFSETQ. The length of the CDR3 is 16 residues. Trimming removed 2 bases at V and 5 bases at J, with 17 bases between. The CDR3 DNA sequence: TGCGCCAGCAGCTTTTCCCCGCCTAGCGAAAACAATGAGCAGTTCTTC. Amino acid sequence: CASSFSPPSENNEQFF.

This clone showed up just once. The chain recombines TRBV4-2 with TRBJ2-3; either TRBD1 or TRBD2 may supply D (6 bases each). CDR3 length equals 15 residues. Between the trimmed V and J ends, which lost 1 base and 4 bases, there was a span of 12 bases. Looked up from germline, CDR1 is LGHNA and CDR2 is YNFKEQ. The CDR3 here is CASSQVRGEADTQYF. CDR3 nucleotide sequence: TGTGCCAGCAGCCAAGTGAGGGGGGAGGCAGATACGCAGTATTTT.

This chain connects TRBV27 to TRBJ2-7, with D possibly TRBD2 on 5 matching bases. The CDR3 sequence is 14 residues long. Germline CDR1 is MNHEY and CDR2 is SMNVEV (reference sequence). Trimming left V 6 bases short and J 0 bases short, with 12 bases between. CDR3 sequence: CASSRMGSSYEQYF. CDR3 DNA: TGTGCCAGCAGCCGAATGGGGAGCTCCTACGAGCAGTACTTC.

The chain uses TRBV5-1 and TRBJ2-1; 9 nucleotides line up with TRBD2. V lost 2 bases and J lost 2; bases outside the gene matches: 2. Germline V gene sequence: CDR1 SGHRS, CDR2 YFSETQ. This CDR3 region has 15 residues. CDR3 nucleotides: TGCGCCAGCAGCTTCGGACTAGCGACCTACAATGAGCAGTTCTTC. This encodes CASSFGLATYNEQFF.

The chain is built from TRBV5-4 and TRBJ1-2; TRBD1 matches 10 bases. Germline V gene data show CDR1 as SGHNT and CDR2 as YYREEE (reference sequence). This CDR3 region has 17 residues. V gave up 4 bases and J gave up 4 bases; unmatched junction bases: 13. CDR3 in DNA: TGTGCCAGCAGCATCGACCGGGACAGGGGATTCTCCTATGGCTACACCTTC. Protein sequence: CASSIDRDRGFSYGYTF.

This rearrangement joins TRBV19 to TRBJ1-2; a possible D gene is TRBD1 (6 bases). V shed 2 bases and J shed 0 bases, with 10 bases lying between them. Per the germline V gene, CDR1 is LNHDA and CDR2 is SQIVND (reference sequence). The CDR3 length is 15 residues. DNA for the CDR3: TGTGCCAGTAGTATACAGGGGCCGCCTAACTATGGCTACACCTTC. It encodes CASSIQGPPNYGYTF.

The rearrangement links TRBV28 to TRBJ1-1; 7 bases agree with TRBD1. V shed 8 bases, J shed 4 bases, and the junction held 13 bases outside the gene matches. The CDR3 spans 15 residues. Germline V gives CDR1 MDHEN, CDR2 SYDVKM. CDR3 loop: CASVPPLQGPTEAFF. In nucleotides, the CDR3 is TGTGCCAGCGTCCCCCCTTTACAGGGGCCCACTGAAGCTTTCTTT.

The V gene is TRBV27, the J gene TRBJ1-1, with D possibly being TRBD1 (5 bases). This CDR3 is built from 16 residues. Trimming took off 3 bases at V and 0 bases at J, with 14 bases between the two ends. Looked up from germline, CDR1 is MNHEY and CDR2 is SMNVEV (reference sequence). The CDR3 spells CASSLGVTVMNTEAFF. In DNA form, the CDR3 reads TGTGCCAGCAGTTTGGGGGTCACAGTAATGAACACTGAAGCTTTCTTT.

The CDR3 protein is CAFQKSSTNEKLFF. The CDR3, as DNA: TGTGCCTTTCAGAAATCCTCAACTAATGAAAAACTGTTTTTT. This chain links TRBV30 with TRBJ1-4; no reliable D call. This CDR3 has 14 residues. V lost 7 bases and J 0 bases, leaving 12 bases between the germline ends. The V gene's germline CDR1 is GTSNPN and CDR2 SVGIG (reference sequence).

The V gene is TRBV10-2, the J gene TRBJ2-7; no definite D call. The germline gives CDR1 WSHSY, CDR2 SAAADI. The CDR3 loop spans 13 amino acids. Deletions cut 3 bases from V and 3 bases from J, with 9 bases between. The CDR3 region is CASSEYTLYEQYF. CDR3 DNA: TGCGCCAGCAGTGAATACACCCTCTACGAGCAGTACTTC.

The sample holds one count of this clone. The chain employs TRBV18 and TRBJ1-1; D gene uncertain. The ends were cut back, 4 bases at V and 8 bases at J, with 11 bases in the middle. CDR3 length: 12 residues. Germline V gene lookup returns CDR1 KGHSH and CDR2 LQKENI. The CDR3 region is CASSRYGDEAFF. The CDR3, as DNA: TGTGCCAGCTCACGGTACGGTGACGAAGCTTTCTTT.

This clone was seen a handful of times. The rearrangement links TRBV5-4 to TRBJ1-1, with D unclear. The CDR3 totals 12 residues. With 4 bases removed from V and 3 bases from J, the gap between germline ends came to 7 bases. Germline assignment: CDR1 SGHNT and CDR2 YYREEE (reference sequence). CDR3 nucleotides: TGTGCCAGCAGCGAGGTAGACACTGAAGCTTTCTTT. It yields the protein CASSEVDTEAFF.

The rearrangement links TRBV6-2 or TRBV6-3 to TRBJ2-6; 8 bases are shared with TRBD2. The CDR3 is 14 residues long. Germline assignment: CDR1 MNHEY and CDR2 SVGEGT. Trimming removed 5 bases from V and 3 bases from J; junction bases left unmatched: 0. The CDR3 region has the DNA TGTGCCAGCAGTGCGGGGGGTGGGGCCAACGTCCTGACTTTC. Its protein is CASSAGGGANVLTF.

The CDR3 DNA reads as TGTGCCAGTAGTATAGGGGGACAGGGGAATGAGCAGTTCTTC. Its protein product is CASSIGGQGNEQFF. V usage is TRBV19 and J usage is TRBJ2-1, with TRBD1 matching 10 bases. The CDR3 has 14 residues. Germline CDR1 is LNHDA and CDR2 is SQIVND (reference sequence). The trim removed 1 base at V and 7 bases at J, leaving 1 base unmatched.

CDR3 in DNA: TGTGCCAGCAGTTTAAGTCCTGGCGCCGGGAACACTGAAGCTTTCTTT. As protein: CASSLSPGAGNTEAFF. This chain joins TRBV27 and TRBJ1-1, with unresolved D. The CDR3 spans 16 residues. V lost 2 bases and J lost 1, with 14 bases in between. Germline V CDR1 and CDR2: MNHEY, SMNVEV (reference sequence).